This T cell receptor beta chain was recorded in a study of OX40 agonist ivuxolimab in advanced cancers. Study details: Earlier anti-PD-1, anti-PD-L1 or anti-CTLA-4 therapy was permitted; 30% to 50% had received some. The study reported partial responses in three patients: one hepatocellular carcinoma, two cutaneous melanoma.

In regard to this clone: The antigen is unknown.

Patients were ineligible given autoimmune disease history or systemic immunosuppression. Regarding the study as a whole: The mean number of expanded clones was higher in CD8+ T cells than in CD4+.

Trimming took off 8 bases at V and 1 base at J, with 14 bases between the two ends. Germline-derived CDR1 and CDR2 are SGHTA and FQGNSA. The length of the CDR3 is 14 residues. TCRdb keeps only in-frame clones here, not all; method: immunoSEQ multiplex PCR. The sample lists roughly 80,000 clones, 84% occurring once. Sequencing used CD4+ or CD8+ T cells sorted from blood, obtained in a trial of the OX40 agonist ivuxolimab. This rearrangement joins TRBV7-2 to TRBJ1-1, with D hard to call. The TCR sequence derives from an adult with an advanced solid tumor such as melanoma, head and neck, liver or kidney cancer. The CDR3 region has the DNA TGTGCCAGCCGGATGGGCACCTGGAACACTGAAGCTTTCTTT. Translated, it gives CASRMGTWNTEAFF.